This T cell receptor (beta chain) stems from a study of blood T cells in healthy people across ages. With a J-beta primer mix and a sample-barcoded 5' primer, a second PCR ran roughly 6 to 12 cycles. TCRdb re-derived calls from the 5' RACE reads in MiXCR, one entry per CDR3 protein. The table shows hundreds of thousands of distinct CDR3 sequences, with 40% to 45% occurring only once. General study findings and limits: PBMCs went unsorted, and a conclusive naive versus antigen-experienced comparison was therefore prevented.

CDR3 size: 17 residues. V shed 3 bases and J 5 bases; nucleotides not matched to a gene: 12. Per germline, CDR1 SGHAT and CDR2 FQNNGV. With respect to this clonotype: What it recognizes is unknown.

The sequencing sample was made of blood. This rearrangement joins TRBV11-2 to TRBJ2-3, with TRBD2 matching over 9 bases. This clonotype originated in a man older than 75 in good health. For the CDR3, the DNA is TGTGCCAGCAGCTTGACGTCGGCGGGGGGGCAAATAGATACGCAGTATTTT. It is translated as CASSLTSAGGQIDTQYF.